The present T cell receptor (beta chain) was sequenced within a study of cytomegalovirus exposure and HLA in healthy donors (dated by TCRdb to the late 2010s). As for the study more broadly: According to a later analysis, one platform produced both the approximately 110 validation repertoires and the 670 or so repertoires of the first cohort. The study aimed to test whether cataloging public T cell receptors could reveal signatures of past pathogen exposure. In addition to the first cohort of roughly 700 subjects, a separate validation cohort of around 110 different subjects was used. To predict cytomegalovirus infection status, the study brought together high-throughput TCR immunosequencing, statistical association of individual TCRs with disease status, and machine learning. Broader findings and caveats from the paper: A later analysis lacked HLA typing for the validation cohort, so it scored co-occurrence in that cohort across all 120 repertoires. In the study, 150 to 200 TCR beta chains were listed as associated with cytomegalovirus. The authors suggested that the approach could potentially be extended to other disease states and immunological phenotypes. Cytomegalovirus status was reported to be diagnosed by the classifier with high specificity and sensitivity in both the original and validation cohorts. A few of the identified cytomegalovirus-associated TCR beta chains were confirmed in vitro to be specific for cytomegalovirus antigens. Of the cluster scores, approximately 94% were above 0 in a later analysis, which found that TCRs clustered in the first cohort also tended to co-occur in the 95 to 150 validation repertoires. Across donors, most TCR sequences were observed very rarely, whereas some public TCRs were present in many individuals.

Library creation used the immunoSEQ multiplex PCR assay. As for the authors' bioinformatics: To diagnose cytomegalovirus status from the catalog of TCR beta chain sequences, a statistical classification framework was built. TCRdb holds this immuneACCESS table with in-frame rearrangements only. Some clones are missing; in checked studies, unresolved V genes explain under half, and the rest has no known cause. D and trimming come from the DNA, and the V and J calls and clone size come from that table. The sample data list roughly 62,000 clones, and over 75% of these were observed just once. The ten largest clones represent about 2% of the sample. Of note for this clone: It has no known antigen specificity. No much larger clonotype is one base removed from it; base qualities were not supplied.

The CDR3 goes from the cysteine to the phenylalanine over 14 residues. Here the CDR3 DNA is all that survives: 42 bases in frame from base 1. The germline V gene (reference sequence) supplies CDR1 MNHEY and CDR2 SMNVEV. Between the V and J ends, shortened by 5 bases and 1 base respectively, the junction contains 8 bases. Donors formed part of the validation cohort, which comprised about 120 subjects and was distinct from the first cohort of several hundred subjects. Recombination connected TRBV27 to TRBJ2-2, with the D gene call left open. The origin of this receptor is a woman in her twenties or thirties in good health and CMV-seronegative. The specimen sequenced was PBMCs. CDR3 loop: CASSSVRNTGELFF. DNA sequence: TGTGCCAGCAGTAGCGTCAGGAACACCGGGGAGCTGTTTTTT.